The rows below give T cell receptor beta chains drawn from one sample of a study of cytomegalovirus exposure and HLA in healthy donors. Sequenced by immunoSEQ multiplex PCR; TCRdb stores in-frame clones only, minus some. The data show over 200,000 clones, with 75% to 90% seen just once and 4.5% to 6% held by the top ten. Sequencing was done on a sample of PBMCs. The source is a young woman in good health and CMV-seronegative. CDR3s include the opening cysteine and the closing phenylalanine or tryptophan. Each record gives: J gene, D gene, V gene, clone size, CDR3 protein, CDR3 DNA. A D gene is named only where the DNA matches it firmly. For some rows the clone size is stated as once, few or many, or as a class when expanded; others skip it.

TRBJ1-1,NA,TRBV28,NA,CASSLMASAIMNTEAFF,TGTGCCAGCAGTTTAATGGCGTCAGCGATAATGAACACTGAAGCTTTCTTT
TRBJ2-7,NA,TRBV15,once,CATSRAKGAAVGEQYF,TGTGCCACCAGCAGAGCGAAAGGGGCAGCGGTCGGTGAGCAGTACTTC
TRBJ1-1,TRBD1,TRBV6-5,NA,CASSRDRGMNTEAFF,TGTGCCAGCAGTCGCGACAGGGGAATGAACACTGAAGCTTTCTTT
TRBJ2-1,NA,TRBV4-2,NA,CASSQDDEQFF,TGTGCCAGCAGCCAAGATGATGAGCAGTTCTTC
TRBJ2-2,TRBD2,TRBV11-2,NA,CASSSGTSGREDTGELFF,TGTGCCAGCAGCAGCGGGACTAGCGGGAGGGAGGACACCGGGGAGCTGTTTTTT
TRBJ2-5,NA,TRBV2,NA,CASNSEETQYF,TGTGCCAGCAATAGCGAGGAGACCCAGTACTTC
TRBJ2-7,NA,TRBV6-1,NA,CASSNGPIQYF,TGTGCCAGCAGTAACGGGCCCATACAGTACTTC
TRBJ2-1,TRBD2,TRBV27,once,CASSLVLGGSDEQFF,TGTGCCAGCAGTTTAGTACTCGGGGGGAGTGATGAGCAGTTCTTC
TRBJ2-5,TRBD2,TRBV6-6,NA,CASSPSREGTQYF,TGTGCCAGCTCTCCTTCGCGGGAGGGGACCCAGTACTTC
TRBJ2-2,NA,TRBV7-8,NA,CASSFGRPLLLNTGELFF,TGTGCCAGCAGCTTTGGCAGACCTCTGCTCCTTAACACCGGGGAGCTGTTTTTT
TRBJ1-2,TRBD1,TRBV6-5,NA,CASSPGQTTTYGYTF,TGTGCCAGCAGCCCGGGACAGACCACTACTTATGGCTACACCTTC
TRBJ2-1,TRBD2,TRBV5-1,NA,CASSLATSGRMNNEQFF,TGCGCCAGCAGCTTGGCCACTAGCGGGAGGATGAACAATGAGCAGTTCTTC
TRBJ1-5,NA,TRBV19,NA,CASTNSRGNQPQHF,TGTGCCAGTACCAATTCCCGAGGCAATCAGCCCCAGCATTTT
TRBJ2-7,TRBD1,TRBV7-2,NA,CASSLYSGTGSSYEQYF,TGTGCCAGCAGCCTTTACTCCGGGACAGGATCCTCCTACGAGCAGTACTTC
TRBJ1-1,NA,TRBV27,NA,CASTHLGMNTEAFF,TGTGCCAGCACCCACCTAGGTATGAACACTGAAGCTTTCTTT
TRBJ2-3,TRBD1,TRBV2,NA,CAINQYLGQLTDTQYF,TGTGCCATCAACCAGTACCTGGGACAGCTCACAGATACGCAGTATTTT
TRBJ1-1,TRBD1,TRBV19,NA,CASSLDRGENTEAFF,TGTGCCAGTAGTCTGGACAGGGGGGAGAACACTGAAGCTTTCTTT
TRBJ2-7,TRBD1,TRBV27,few,CASREGQGAGEQYF,TGTGCCAGCAGAGAGGGGCAGGGGGCAGGCGAGCAGTACTTC
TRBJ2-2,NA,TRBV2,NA,CASSEGITGELFF,TGTGCCAGCAGTGAGGGAATAACCGGGGAGCTGTTTTTT
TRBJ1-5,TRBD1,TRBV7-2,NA,CASSFRGGSGQPQHF,TGTGCCAGCAGCTTCAGGGGGGGTTCCGGTCAGCCCCAGCATTTT
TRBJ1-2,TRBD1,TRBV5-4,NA,CASSLDPGGVYGYTF,TGTGCCAGCAGCTTGGATCCAGGGGGGGTCTATGGCTACACCTTC
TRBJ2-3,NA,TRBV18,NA,CASSPSGDTQYF,TGTGCCAGCTCACCGTCGGGAGATACGCAGTATTTT
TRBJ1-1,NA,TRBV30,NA,CAWTPDSNTEAFF,TGTGCCTGGACCCCAGACTCGAACACTGAAGCTTTCTTT
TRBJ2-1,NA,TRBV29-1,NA,CSVEDRSGGRDNEQFF,TGCAGCGTTGAAGATCGATCGGGGGGCCGGGACAATGAGCAGTTCTTC
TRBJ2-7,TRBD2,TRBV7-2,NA,CASSLWVAGGNEQYF,TGTGCCAGCAGCTTATGGGTAGCGGGAGGAAACGAGCAGTACTTC
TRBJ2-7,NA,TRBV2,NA,CAGGQSSYEQYF,TGTGCGGGGGGACAGTCATCCTACGAGCAGTACTTC
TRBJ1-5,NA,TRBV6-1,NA,CASSNRDGRNQPQHF,TGTGCCAGCAGTAACCGGGACGGTCGCAATCAGCCCCAGCATTTT
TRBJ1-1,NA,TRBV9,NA,CASSVGHNTEAFF,TGTGCCAGCAGCGTCGGACACAACACTGAAGCTTTCTTT
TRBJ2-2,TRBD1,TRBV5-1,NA,CASSSRDRVNTGELFF,TGCGCCAGCAGCTCCAGGGACAGGGTGAACACCGGGGAGCTGTTTTTT
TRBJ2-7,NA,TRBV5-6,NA,CASSSPLGGAYEQYF,TGTGCCAGCAGCTCGCCTCTGGGCGGTGCCTACGAGCAGTACTTC
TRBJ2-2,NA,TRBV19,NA,CASSIRSDGNTGELFF,TGTGCCAGTAGTATACGTTCCGACGGGAACACCGGGGAGCTGTTTTTT
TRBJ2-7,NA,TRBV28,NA,CASSDRIYEQYF,TGTGCCAGCAGTGACCGAATCTACGAGCAGTACTTC
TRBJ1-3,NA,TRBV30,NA,CAWSAGIRSGNTIYF,TGTGCCTGGAGTGCAGGGATCCGCTCAGGAAACACCATATATTTT
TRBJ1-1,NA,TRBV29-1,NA,CSVEDLARTGVAFF,TGCAGCGTTGAAGATCTAGCGAGGACCGGGGTGGCTTTCTTT
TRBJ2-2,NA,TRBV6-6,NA,CASSYPADSPGELFF,TGTGCCAGCAGTTACCCCGCGGACAGCCCCGGGGAGCTGTTTTTT
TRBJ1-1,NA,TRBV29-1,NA,CSVGGGYPEAFF,TGCAGCGTTGGGGGGGGTTATCCCGAAGCTTTCTTT
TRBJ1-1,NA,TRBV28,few,CASGREVGEAFF,TGTGCCAGCGGGCGTGAAGTCGGCGAAGCTTTCTTT
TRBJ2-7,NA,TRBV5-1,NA,CASSSTRYEQYF,TGCGCCAGCAGCTCTACCCGTTACGAGCAGTACTTC
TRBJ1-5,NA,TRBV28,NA,CASSLESAFPQPQHF,TGTGCCAGCAGTTTAGAGTCGGCATTCCCCCAGCCCCAGCATTTT
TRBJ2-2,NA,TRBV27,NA,CASSLSPTRRAAPGELFF,TGTGCCAGCAGTTTATCCCCCACCAGGAGGGCTGCACCCGGGGAGCTGTTTTTT
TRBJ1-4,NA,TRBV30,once,CAWSFGQRNEKLFF,TGTGCCTGGAGTTTTGGACAGAGAAATGAAAAACTGTTTTTT
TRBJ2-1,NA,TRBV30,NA,CAWSVWFNEQFF,TGTGCCTGGAGTGTGTGGTTCAATGAGCAGTTCTTC
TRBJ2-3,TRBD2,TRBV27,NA,CASSLSLGGGAETDTQYF,TGTGCCAGCAGTTTATCCCTCGGCGGGGGGGCTGAGACAGATACGCAGTATTTT
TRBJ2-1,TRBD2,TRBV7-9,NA,CASSLGTPGLALINEQFF,TGTGCCAGCAGCTTAGGGACCCCGGGACTAGCGTTGATCAATGAGCAGTTCTTC
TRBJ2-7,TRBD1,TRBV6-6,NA,CASNAGTGFHEQYF,TGTGCCAGCAATGCCGGGACAGGGTTCCACGAGCAGTACTTC
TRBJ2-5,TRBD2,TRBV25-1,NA,CASSDPRGSGNGETQYF,TGTGCCAGCAGCGATCCCAGGGGTAGCGGGAATGGGGAGACCCAGTACTTC
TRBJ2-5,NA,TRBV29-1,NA,CSVEIRSETQYF,TGCAGCGTTGAAATTCGGTCGGAGACCCAGTACTTC
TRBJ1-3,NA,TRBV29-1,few,CSVEDMAISGNTIYF,TGCAGCGTTGAAGATATGGCGATCTCTGGAAACACCATATATTTT
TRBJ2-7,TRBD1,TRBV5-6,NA,CASSLRGPQSSYEQYF,TGTGCCAGCAGCTTGAGGGGGCCACAGAGCTCCTACGAGCAGTACTTC
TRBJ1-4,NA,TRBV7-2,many,CASSVGTVEKLFF,TGTGCCAGCAGCGTCGGGACGGTTGAAAAACTGTTTTTT
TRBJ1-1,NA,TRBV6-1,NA,CASSESGRGKVAEAFF,TGTGCCAGCAGTGAATCAGGAAGAGGGAAGGTGGCTGAAGCTTTCTTT
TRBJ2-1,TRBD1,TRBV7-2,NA,CASSARTGGVQFF,TGTGCCAGCAGCGCAAGGACAGGGGGCGTACAGTTCTTC
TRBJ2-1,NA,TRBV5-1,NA,CASRWTGSSYNEQFF,TGCGCCAGCAGATGGACGGGGAGCTCCTACAATGAGCAGTTCTTC